This T cell receptor (beta chain) was documented in a study of patients and donors after allogeneic stem cell transplantation. The CDR3 length is 15 residues. Per the germline V gene, CDR1 is MNHEY and CDR2 is SMNVEV (reference sequence). The V segment lost 3 bases and the J segment 8 bases; nucleotides outside the gene matches: 7. TCRdb called the RT-PCR reads again in MiXCR, with one record for every CDR3 protein. The data contain roughly 940,000 distinct CDR3 sequences, around 17% of them singletons. In this sample, this clonotype turned up a few times. Specimen: blood, either unsorted or a sorted T cell fraction (not recorded which). The sequence was obtained from a human donor who was either an allogeneic HSCT recipient or a stem cell or donor lymphocyte infusion donor (not recorded which). It is not recorded whose cells these are; they may come from a transplant donor. This chain links TRBV27 with TRBJ2-1; the match to TRBD1 covers 10 bases. CDR3 DNA sequence: TGTGCCAGCAGTTTTGAGGGACAGGGGAAAGATGAGCAGTTCTTC. Its protein product is CASSFEGQGKDEQFF.